The clone carrying this T cell receptor beta chain was counted a few times. The time point here: after neoadjuvant nivolumab, at surgical resection. Here immunoSEQ multiplex PCR was the method, and the copy in TCRdb shows in-frame clones only, minus some. The sample contains 13,000 or so clones, 70% to 80% of which appear only once. This CDR3 has 15 amino acids. Looked up from germline, CDR1 is SGHVS and CDR2 is FQNEAQ. The ends were cut back, 2 bases at V and 0 bases at J, with 11 bases in the middle. This entry belongs to a study of neoadjuvant anti-PD-1 for oral cavity cancer. Study as a whole: Patients mostly received three to four biweekly nivolumab doses at 3 mg/kg before surgery. Around day 43, patients without progression received a fourth nivolumab dose before surgery.

The chain is built from TRBV7-8 and TRBJ2-7; D possibly corresponds to TRBD1 (5 bases). This clonotype originated in a person aged 35-79 years with oral cavity squamous cell carcinoma. Source: PBMCs, taken after nivolumab (anti-PD-1) treatment. CDR3 nucleotide sequence: TGTGCCAGCAGCTTAAGAGGACACCACTCCTACGAGCAGTACTTC. The encoded protein is CASSLRGHHSYEQYF.